Included here is one TCR beta chain sequence, with context. The antigen is not known. The sample is drawn from a study of cytomegalovirus exposure and HLA in healthy donors. Overall study: An earlier analysis found under 130 million unique TCR beta sequences from about 190 million T cells.

In germline, CDR1 is MNHNY, CDR2 SVGAGI (reference sequence). V lost 8 bases, J lost 4 bases, and 15 bases lay in between. The CDR3 length is 13 residues. Study-level results: Presence/absence analyses rested on an assumption that sequencing depth was roughly uniform across donors. In a later analysis, V- and J-gene trimming of beta chains associated with a DCLRE1C missense variant, replicated independently.

The study ran its PCR with 60 Vbeta and 13 Jbeta primers. Measured with immunoSEQ multiplex PCR; TCRdb has only the in-frame clones, and not every one. Of about 150,000 clones listed, around 72% are singletons. The chain carries TRBV6-6 and TRBJ2-7, with unresolved D. Sequencing was performed on PBMCs. The TCR was taken from a young man in good health and CMV-seronegative. The CDR3 sequence: CASWSGSTYEQYF. The DNA for the CDR3 is TGTGCCAGCTGGTCCGGTTCCACTTACGAGCAGTACTTC.